This T cell receptor beta chain emerged from a study of T cells in Graves' hyperthyroidism and ophthalmopathy. Notes on the study in general: Blood also showed most of the thyroid clonotypes that were expanded above 0.001. Progression to ophthalmopathy was predicted a median of about 6.6 months early. Separation of ophthalmopathy from stable hyperthyroidism was achieved by a 13 V-J model.

This clonotype was seen at least ten times. Its specificity is unknown. Looked up from germline, CDR1 is MNHNS and CDR2 is SASEGT. This CDR3 contains 15 residues. Trimming at V came to 5 bases and at J to 5 bases, leaving 9 bases not matched to a gene. With a duration under 2 months, the hyperthyroidism was newly diagnosed in patients aged 18 to 65. Amplification yielded TCR beta CDR3 regions, with RNA transcripts as the source. Initially, a first-round RT-PCR of the TCR CDR3 employed the HTBI primer set. TCRdb passed the multiplex PCR reads through MiXCR, listing each CDR3 protein once. This sample has 460,000 or so distinct CDR3 sequences; roughly an eighth occur once, and the top ten carry under 20%.

This TCR was recovered from a woman younger than 35 with Graves' hyperthyroidism. Material: blood. The V and J genes are TRBV6-1 and TRBJ2-5, with 9 bases aligning to TRBD2. CDR3 nucleotides: TGTGCCAGCAGTTATTTAGCGGGAGCGGAGGAGACCCAGTACTTC. It yields the protein CASSYLAGAEETQYF.